This passage covers 26 T cell receptor beta chains from one sample sequenced in a study of cytomegalovirus exposure and HLA in healthy donors. Primers: 60 Vbeta forward and 13 Jbeta reverse. Sequenced by immunoSEQ multiplex PCR; TCRdb stores in-frame clones only, minus some. The sample includes tens of thousands of clones, approximately 78% seen only once; the top ten take 4.5%. Material: PBMCs. Receptor source: a man aged 35 to 55 in good health and CMV-seronegative.

The V and J genes are TRBV7-6 and TRBJ2-7; D possibly corresponds to TRBD2 (6 bases). V lost 1 base and J 2 bases, leaving 15 bases between the germline ends. The CDR3 sequence is 16 residues long. CDR1 is SGHVS and CDR2 is FNYEAQ in the germline V gene. CDR3 sequence: CASSLDPGVSTYEQYF. The CDR3 region has the DNA TGTGCCAGCAGCTTAGACCCGGGGGTGTCCACCTACGAGCAGTACTTC. Full variable domain (missing parts from reference TRBV7-6 and TRBJ2-7): GAGVSQSPRYKVTKRGQDVALRCDPISGHVSLYWYRQALGQGPEFLTYFNYEAQQDKSGLPNDRFSAERPEGSISTLTIQRTEQRDSAMYRCASSLDPGVSTYEQYFGPGTRLTVT.

This clone has only a few counts. The chain has TRBV2 and TRBJ2-5; 9 bases line up with TRBD2. This CDR3 region has 14 residues. Trimming cost V 6 bases and J 5 bases; bases outside gene matches: 7. In germline, CDR1 is SNHLY, CDR2 FYNNEI. The CDR3 spells CASSYTSGSETQYF. CDR3 in DNA: TGTGCCAGCAGCTACACTAGCGGGTCGGAGACCCAGTACTTC.

The chain uses TRBV30 and TRBJ2-3, with TRBD2 matching over 16 bases. This CDR3 region has 19 residues. CDR1 and CDR2 from the germline V gene are GTSNPN and SVGIG (reference sequence). Germline trimming cut 2 bases from V and 0 bases from J; bases unmatched to any gene: 8. As DNA, the CDR3 is TGTGCCTGGAGTTCGGGACTAGCGGGAGGGCCAATGAGCACAGATACGCAGTATTTT. It translates to CAWSSGLAGGPMSTDTQYF.

The chain employs TRBV5-6 and TRBJ2-7; D ambiguous. CDR1 and CDR2 (germline): SGHDT, YYEEEE. Deletions cut 0 bases from V and 7 bases from J, with 8 bases between. The CDR3 runs 12 residues. CDR3 sequence reads: CASSLVYGEQYF. CDR3 DNA sequence: TGTGCCAGCAGCTTGGTTTACGGGGAGCAGTACTTC.

This chain uses TRBV11-2 with TRBJ1-1; the match to TRBD1 covers 8 bases. This CDR3 has 16 residues. V gave up 0 bases and J gave up 6 bases; unmatched junction bases: 9. Germline V gene data show CDR1 as SGHAT and CDR2 as FQNNGV. The CDR3 reads CASSLETGTGLAEAFF. The CDR3 coding sequence is TGTGCCAGCAGCTTAGAGACCGGGACAGGCCTCGCTGAAGCTTTCTTT.

The CDR3 spells CASSPGTGTEAFF. Written as DNA, the CDR3 is TGTGCCAGCAGCCCTGGGACAGGCACTGAAGCTTTCTTT. This chain uses TRBV7-6 with TRBJ1-1; 8 bases fit TRBD1. The V segment lost 5 bases and the J segment 4 bases; nucleotides outside the gene matches: 3. Germline assignment: CDR1 SGHVS and CDR2 FNYEAQ. CDR3 length: 13 residues.

The V call is TRBV11-2, the J call TRBJ1-2; a weak D match, TRBD1 (6 bases). The CDR3 length is 13 residues. Trimming stripped 1 base from V and 7 bases from J, with 10 bases between. Per the germline V gene, CDR1 is SGHAT and CDR2 is FQNNGV. The CDR3 here is CASSLGLGAGYTF. The CDR3 bases are TGTGCCAGCAGCTTAGGATTGGGGGCTGGCTACACCTTC.

By share, this clone ranks as medium-sized. The chain uses TRBV7-9 and TRBJ2-1, with TRBD2 identical over 11 bases. This CDR3 spans 14 amino acids. CDR1 and CDR2 (germline): SEHNR, FQNEAQ (reference sequence). Unmatched junction bases numbered 4, after V lost 5 bases and J lost 7 bases. DNA of the CDR3: TGTGCCAGCAGCCCGCGACTAGCGGGGAATGAGCAGTTCTTC. This sequence encodes CASSPRLAGNEQFF.

The chain is built from TRBV23-1 and TRBJ2-3; weak D call: TRBD2 (5 bases). TRBV23-1 is an ORF, and what it does is uncertain. This CDR3 has 15 residues. V was pared by 4 bases and J by 2 bases, with 13 bases between. The CDR3 bases are TGCGCCAGCAGTCGGCGTGGGCGGGCCACAGATACGCAGTATTTT. Protein sequence: CASSRRGRATDTQYF.

About this clone itself: Other DNA sequences in the sample encode the same CDR3. V gene TRBV5-1 combines with J gene TRBJ1-5; 7 positions match TRBD1. V shed 4 bases, J shed 2 bases, and the junction held 3 bases outside the gene matches. The germline V gene encodes CDR1 SGHRS and CDR2 YFSETQ. CDR3 length: 14 residues. The CDR3 DNA reads as TGCGCCAGCAGCCCCGGACAGGGCAATCAGCCCCAGCATTTT. Amino acid sequence: CASSPGQGNQPQHF.

The CDR3 coding sequence is TGTGCCTGCCGGACTAGCGGGAATCATGAGCAGTTCTTC. This sequence encodes CACRTSGNHEQFF. The V gene is TRBV30, the J gene TRBJ2-1; TRBD2 aligns across 12 bases. Germline CDR1 GTSNPN, CDR2 SVGIG (reference sequence). The CDR3 is made up of 13 amino acids. V dropped 6 bases and J dropped 8; count of bases not matched to a gene: 5.

V usage is TRBV10-3 and J usage is TRBJ1-2, with 9 bases identical to TRBD1. CDR1 is ENHRY and CDR2 is SYGVKD in the germline V gene. V lost 9 bases and J lost 0; bases outside the gene matches: 5. The length of the CDR3 is 14 residues. The CDR3 bases are TGTGCCATAAGGGACAGGGAGTCTAACTATGGCTACACCTTC. It specifies CAIRDRESNYGYTF.

The chain employs TRBV18 and TRBJ2-5; D gene unclear. Germline CDR1 and CDR2: KGHSH and LQKENI. The length of the CDR3 is 14 residues. Trimming took off 0 bases at V and 2 bases at J, with 7 bases between the two ends. CDR3 bases: TGTGCCAGCTCACCACCGGCAGTTCAAGAGACCCAGTACTTC. It yields the protein CASSPPAVQETQYF.

This chain links TRBV5-4 with TRBJ2-2, with D uncertain. Trimming took off 0 bases at V and 5 bases at J, with 8 bases between the two ends. CDR1 is SGHNT and CDR2 is YYREEE in the germline V gene (reference sequence). The CDR3 loop spans 14 amino acids. CDR3 bases: TGTGCCAGCAGCTTGGAACTGTTAACCGGGGAGCTGTTTTTT. It codes for CASSLELLTGELFF.

This clone was seen more than once but under ten times. The chain links TRBV7-8 to TRBJ2-5; 7 bases fit TRBD1. The J call may be in error: the DNA end matches TRBJ2-7 better. This CDR3 spans 16 amino acids. Germline V CDR1 and CDR2: SGHVS, FQNEAQ. As DNA, the CDR3 is TGTGCCAGCAGCTTAGGGGCAGGGGGTTCCTCCTACGAGCAGTACTTC. Translating gives CASSLGAGGSSYEQYF.

This clone was seen a handful of times. This sequence joins TRBV6-5 and TRBJ1-1; TRBD1 agrees at 7 bases. Losses at the gene ends were 1 base for V and 1 base for J; bases not matched to a gene: 3. Germline CDR1 and CDR2: MNHEY and SVGAGI. This CDR3 is 15 amino acids long. CDR3 coding DNA: TGTGCCAGCAGTTACTGGGGACAGAAGAACACTGAAGCTTTCTTT. As protein: CASSYWGQKNTEAFF.

The rearrangement uses TRBV6-6 and TRBJ1-3; weak D call: TRBD1 (6 bases). The CDR3 runs 15 residues. Trimming stripped 6 bases from V and 0 bases from J, with 12 bases between. Germline V lookup: CDR1 MNHNY, CDR2 SVGAGI (reference sequence). Written as DNA, the CDR3 is TGTGCCAGCAGCAGACAGGAGATCTCTGGAAACACCATATATTTT. It translates to CASSRQEISGNTIYF.

The V gene is TRBV7-8, the J gene TRBJ2-1; D call uncertain. This CDR3 has 13 residues. Trimming shortened V by 1 base and J by 7 bases, and 8 bases separated the two germline ends. Germline CDR1 is SGHVS and CDR2 is FQNEAQ. Here the CDR3 reads CASSLEVENEQFF. The CDR3 DNA is TGTGCCAGCAGCTTAGAAGTGGAGAATGAGCAGTTCTTC.

Here the CDR3 DNA reads TGTGCCAGCAGCTTAGGACAGGGGACCTACCAAGAGACCCAGTACTTC. It yields the protein CASSLGQGTYQETQYF. V and J are TRBV7-2 and TRBJ2-5; the match to TRBD1 covers 8 bases. CDR1 and CDR2 from the germline V gene are SGHTA and FQGNSA. Unmatched junction bases numbered 4, after V lost 1 base and J lost 0 bases. CDR3 length: 16 residues.

The V and J genes are TRBV7-3 and TRBJ2-1; 8 positions match TRBD2. CDR1 SGHTA and CDR2 FQGTGA come from the germline V gene. This CDR3 spans 15 amino acids. V shed 3 bases and J 2 bases; nucleotides not matched to a gene: 3. The CDR3 reads CASSFTSGAYNEQFF. The CDR3 bases are TGTGCCAGCAGCTTTACTAGCGGCGCCTACAATGAGCAGTTCTTC.

The genes are TRBV18 and TRBJ1-1; possibly TRBD1 for D (5 bases). The CDR3 loop spans 15 amino acids. Germline V gives CDR1 KGHSH, CDR2 LQKENI. V was cut by 3 bases and J by 0 bases, with 11 bases left in between. The CDR3 sequence is CASSPARGLNTEAFF. For the CDR3, the DNA is TGTGCCAGCTCACCTGCAAGGGGCCTGAACACTGAAGCTTTCTTT.

Here the CDR3 DNA reads TGTGCCAGCAGTTTACGCGGGATCTCTGGGGCCAACGTCCTGACTTTC. Translating it yields CASSLRGISGANVLTF. The V and J genes are TRBV28 and TRBJ2-6, with D tentatively TRBD2 (6 bases). Germline V gene sequence: CDR1 MDHEN, CDR2 SYDVKM. V lost 2 bases and J 0 bases, leaving 8 bases between the germline ends. CDR3 size: 16 residues.

The chain carries TRBV5-4 and TRBJ1-1, with 7 bases identical to TRBD1. The germline CDR1 and CDR2 sequences are SGHNT and YYREEE (reference sequence). The V gene end was trimmed by 4 bases and the J gene end by 4 bases; junction bases not matched to a gene: 7. This CDR3 spans 14 amino acids. The CDR3 loop is CASSADRRSTEAFF. The CDR3 DNA follows: TGTGCCAGCAGCGCGGACAGGAGGTCCACTGAAGCTTTCTTT. Complete variable domain (other parts from reference TRBV5-4 and TRBJ1-1): ETGVTQSPTHLIKTRGQQVTLRCSSQSGHNTVSWYQQALGQGPQFIFQYYREEENGRGNFPPRFSGLQFPNYSSELNVNALELDDSALYLCASSADRRSTEAFFGQGTRLTVV.

V and J are TRBV19 and TRBJ2-7, with D possibly being TRBD1 (6 bases). The CDR3 contains 15 residues. The V gene lost 4 bases and the J gene lost 4 bases, with 17 bases spanning the gap. Germline CDR1 and CDR2: LNHDA and SQIVND (reference sequence). The CDR3 region has the DNA TGTGCCAGTAGTAGCTTCAGGGGATCGAGTTACGAGCAGTACTTC. Translating gives CASSSFRGSSYEQYF.

This chain uses TRBV7-8 with TRBJ1-3; no clear D. Germline-derived CDR1 and CDR2 are SGHVS and FQNEAQ. V lost 0 bases and J lost 0, with 6 bases in between. CDR3 length: 15 residues. In nucleotides, the CDR3 is TGTGCCAGCAGCTTAGCACAGAGCTCTGGAAACACCATATATTTT. Amino acids: CASSLAQSSGNTIYF.

This sequence joins TRBV28 and TRBJ2-5; 12 positions match TRBD1. V gave up 6 bases and J gave up 3 bases; unmatched junction bases: 2. This CDR3 has 14 amino acids. CDR1 is MDHEN and CDR2 is SYDVKM in the germline V gene. Here the CDR3 reads CASRGTGGEETQYF. The CDR3, as DNA: TGTGCCAGCAGAGGGACAGGGGGCGAAGAGACCCAGTACTTC.